Presented here are 5 T cell receptor beta chains from one specimen sequenced in a study of OX40 agonist ivuxolimab in advanced cancers. The assay was immunoSEQ multiplex PCR, and TCRdb's table has in-frame clones only and misses some. This sample has tens of thousands of clones; approximately 80% occur once, and the top ten carry about 1.8%. Material: CD4+ or CD8+ T cells sorted from blood, obtained in a trial of the OX40 agonist ivuxolimab. Receptors originate from an adult with an advanced solid tumor such as melanoma, head and neck, liver or kidney cancer.

CDR3 coding DNA: TGTGCCAGCAGCCTTGAAGCTTTCTTT. This sequence encodes CASSLEAFF. The chain links TRBV7-2 to TRBJ1-1; D uncertain. The CDR3 contains 9 residues. Trimming removed 5 bases at V and 7 bases at J, with 2 bases between. Germline CDR1 reads SGHTA; CDR2 reads FQGNSA. Full variable domain (missing parts from reference TRBV7-2 and TRBJ1-1): GAGVSQSPSNKVTEKGKDVELRCDPISGHTALYWYRQSLGQGLEFLIYFQGNSAPDKSGLPSDRFSAERTGGSVSTLTIQRTQQEDSAVYLCASSLEAFFGQGTRLTVV.

This clone occurred a few times. The junction shows a germline mismatch at one end, possibly a read error. The CDR3 region is CASSWISGTGATF. The CDR3 nucleotides read TGTGCCAGCAGTTGGATCTCCGGGACAGGGGCAACCTTT. The chain uses TRBV5-6 and TRBJ1-1; TRBD1 agrees at 10 bases. The CDR3 loop spans 13 amino acids. Germline CDR1 is SGHDT and CDR2 is YYEEEE.

The V call is TRBV7-9, the J call TRBJ2-6; D is tentatively TRBD1 or TRBD2 (6 bases each). The CDR3 consists of 15 residues. Trimming took off 7 bases at V and 1 base at J, with 11 bases between the two ends. The germline V gene encodes CDR1 SEHNR and CDR2 FQNEAQ (reference sequence). CDR3 in DNA: TGTGCCAGCACCCAAGGGGGGTCTGGGGCCAACGTCCTGACTTTC. It encodes CASTQGGSGANVLTF.

The gene calls are TRBV25-1 and TRBJ1-5; 9 bases fit TRBD1. Trimming at V came to 1 base and at J to 5 bases, leaving 6 bases not matched to a gene. Germline assignment: CDR1 MGHDK and CDR2 SYGVNS. The CDR3 runs to 16 residues. CDR3 loop: CASSESTGGFHQPQHF. In nucleotides, the CDR3 is TGTGCCAGCAGTGAATCTACAGGGGGCTTCCATCAGCCCCAGCATTTT.

The chain carries TRBV4-1 and TRBJ2-1; a weak D match, TRBD2 (5 bases). Trimming left V 0 bases short and J 10 bases short, with 22 bases between. The CDR3 consists of 17 residues. Germline V gene sequence: CDR1 MGHRA, CDR2 YSYEKL. The CDR3 here is CASSQDIFEARVREQFF. The DNA for the CDR3 is TGCGCCAGCAGCCAAGATATATTCGAGGCGAGGGTCAGAGAGCAGTTCTTC.